These 32 T cell receptor beta chains were all obtained from the same sample, sequenced in a study of blood T cell repertoires in COVID-19. Here immunoSEQ multiplex PCR was the method, and the copy in TCRdb shows in-frame clones only, minus some. The sample comprises over 200,000 clones, 84% of which are singletons, and approximately 8% rests with the top ten. The sequencing input was peripheral blood. Every receptor here comes from a woman aged 45 to 65 with active or convalescent COVID-19.

This chain uses TRBV5-6 with TRBJ2-7; perhaps TRBD2 as D (5 bases). Looked up from germline, CDR1 is SGHDT and CDR2 is YYEEEE. CDR3 length: 13 amino acids. The V gene lost 5 bases and the J gene lost 0 bases, with 9 bases spanning the gap. For the CDR3, the DNA is TGTGCCAGCAGACGGGGATACTCCTACGAGCAGTACTTC. Amino acid sequence: CASRRGYSYEQYF.

The chain joins TRBV7-7 to TRBJ2-7; D possibly corresponds to TRBD1 (6 bases). The CDR3 runs to 14 residues. Germline-derived CDR1 and CDR2 are SSHAT and FNYEAQ (reference sequence). Trimming removed 5 bases at V and 2 bases at J, with 13 bases between. DNA of the CDR3: TGTGCCAGCAGCCAGGACAGCGGACCCTACGAGCAGTACTTC. Residues: CASSQDSGPYEQYF.

The rearrangement uses TRBV27 and TRBJ1-3; TRBD1 agrees at 7 bases. J gave up 8 bases and V 5 bases, and 6 bases lay outside the gene matches. The CDR3 is 13 amino acids. CDR1 and CDR2 from the germline V gene are MNHEY and SMNVEV (reference sequence). The CDR3 loop reads CASSTLDRDTIYF. The CDR3 DNA reads TGTGCCAGCAGTACACTCGACAGGGACACCATATATTTT.

The chain links TRBV6-1 to TRBJ2-6, with D hard to call. Trimming left V 2 bases short and J 0 bases short, with 5 bases between. CDR1 and CDR2 from the germline V gene are MNHNS and SASEGT. This CDR3 region has 15 residues. This CDR3 reads CASSEISSGANVLTF. CDR3 DNA sequence: TGTGCCAGCAGTGAAATCAGCTCTGGGGCCAACGTCCTGACTTTC.

This chain connects TRBV12-3 or TRBV12-4 to TRBJ1-4, with D uncertain. CDR3 size: 12 residues. Trimming pared 1 base from V and 8 bases from J, leaving 5 bases between. This chain's CDR3 is CASSLDSEKLFF. The CDR3 DNA reads as TGTGCCAGCAGTTTAGACAGCGAAAAACTGTTTTTT.

The chain couples TRBV28 to TRBJ2-7, with 9 bases lining up with TRBD1. The V gene's germline CDR1 is MDHEN and CDR2 SYDVKM. The CDR3 is 14 residues long. V shed 2 bases, J shed 3 bases, and the junction held 2 bases outside the gene matches. In DNA form, the CDR3 reads TGTGCCAGCAGTTTAACAGGGGGCCGCTACGAGCAGTACGTC. Translation gives CASSLTGGRYEQYV.

V is TRBV9 and J is TRBJ2-6; 8 bases match TRBD1. Germline values: CDR1 SGDLS, CDR2 YYNGEE. The junction had 11 bases not matched to a gene; V was cut back by 0 bases and J by 0 bases. The CDR3 is 20 residues long. The CDR3 reads CASSVGVRAGGSSGANVLTF. CDR3 DNA sequence: TGTGCCAGCAGCGTAGGAGTTCGGGCAGGGGGCTCCTCTGGGGCCAACGTCCTGACTTTC.

This chain links TRBV28 with TRBJ1-4; TRBD1 agrees at 9 bases. CDR1 and CDR2 (germline): MDHEN, SYDVKM. The CDR3 has 14 amino acids. V lost 5 bases and J lost 6; bases outside the gene matches: 4. Written as DNA, the CDR3 is TGTGCCAGCAGTAACAGGGGGCGGGATGAAAAACTGTTTTTT. The encoded protein is CASSNRGRDEKLFF.

The V and J genes are TRBV9 and TRBJ2-2; D remains unclear. The CDR3 extends over 15 amino acids. Germline V gene data show CDR1 as SGDLS and CDR2 as YYNGEE. V lost 6 bases and J lost 0, with 12 bases in between. CDR3 amino acids: CASKREPSNTGELFF. CDR3 bases: TGTGCCAGCAAAAGAGAGCCGTCGAACACCGGGGAGCTGTTTTTT.

The V gene is TRBV19, the J gene TRBJ1-5, with 7 bases matching TRBD1. The CDR3 is 18 amino acids. V dropped 7 bases and J dropped 2; count of bases not matched to a gene: 17. Germline CDR1 and CDR2: LNHDA and SQIVND (reference sequence). The CDR3 DNA reads as TGTGCCAGTACCCCAGGACAGGCGTTTGTGCAGGGCAATCAGCCCCAGCATTTT. It translates to CASTPGQAFVQGNQPQHF.

The chain joins TRBV5-1 to TRBJ2-3, with 8 positions matching TRBD2. Trimming removed 4 bases from V and 2 bases from J; junction bases left unmatched: 6. The CDR3 spans 15 residues. Germline V gene sequence: CDR1 SGHRS, CDR2 YFSETQ. The CDR3 reads CASSREREYTDTQYF. The DNA of the CDR3 is TGCGCCAGCAGCCGGGAGCGGGAGTACACAGATACGCAGTATTTT. The full variable domain, in which reference TRBV5-1 and TRBJ2-3 provide the parts outside the CDR3, is KAGVTQTPRYLIKTRGQQVTLSCSPISGHRSVSWYQQTPGQGLQFLFEYFSETQRNKGNFPGRFSGRQFSNSRSEMNVSTLELGDSALYLCASSREREYTDTQYFGPGTRLTVL.

The chain carries TRBV5-1 and TRBJ1-4; weak D call: TRBD1 (5 bases). Trimming shortened V by 0 bases and J by 0 bases, and 9 bases separated the two germline ends. The V gene's germline CDR1 is SGHRS and CDR2 YFSETQ. The length of the CDR3 is 16 residues. The CDR3 loop is CASSLAAGTTNEKLFF. The DNA for the CDR3 is TGCGCCAGCAGCTTGGCGGCAGGGACAACTAATGAAAAACTGTTTTTT.

The chain joins TRBV6-5 to TRBJ1-4, with 9 bases matching TRBD1. V dropped 7 bases and J dropped 7; count of bases not matched to a gene: 7. This CDR3 is built from 14 residues. CDR1 MNHEY and CDR2 SVGAGI come from the germline V gene. CDR3 residues: CASIYRGLSEKLFF. CDR3 nucleotide sequence: TGTGCCAGCATCTACAGGGGGCTAAGTGAAAAACTGTTTTTT.

This rearrangement joins TRBV5-6 to TRBJ2-4, with D possibly matching TRBD1 (5 bases). Germline CDR1 and CDR2: SGHDT and YYEEEE. V lost 2 bases and J lost 8, with 14 bases in between. The CDR3 contains 14 residues. This chain's CDR3 is CASSFGQVRDIQYF. The CDR3 DNA is TGTGCCAGCAGCTTCGGACAAGTTCGGGACATTCAGTACTTC.

This chain joins TRBV5-1 and TRBJ1-2; TRBD1 aligns across 8 bases. The CDR3 is made up of 13 amino acids. The germline V gene has CDR1 SGHRS and CDR2 YFSETQ. After removal of 4 bases from V and 7 bases from J, the junction contained 6 bases not matched to a gene. This CDR3 is CASSVTGDPGYTF. Here the CDR3 DNA reads TGCGCCAGCAGCGTGACAGGGGACCCTGGCTACACCTTC.

The rearrangement joins TRBV11-1 to TRBJ2-7; possibly TRBD1 for D (5 bases). Germline assignment: CDR1 SGHAT and CDR2 FQDESV (reference sequence). Trimming took off 3 bases at V and 0 bases at J, with 12 bases between the two ends. This CDR3 region has 15 residues. CDR3 amino acids: CASSLLGASSYEQYF. The CDR3 DNA reads as TGTGCCAGCAGCTTGTTAGGGGCAAGCTCCTACGAGCAGTACTTC.

The genes are TRBV5-1 and TRBJ2-1; possibly TRBD1 for D (6 bases). With 4 bases removed from V and 5 bases from J, the gap between germline ends came to 10 bases. From germline, CDR1 is SGHRS and CDR2 YFSETQ. The CDR3 contains 13 residues. The CDR3 loop is CASSPDSNNEQFF. The CDR3 nucleotides are TGCGCCAGCAGCCCGGACAGTAACAATGAGCAGTTCTTC.

The rearrangement uses TRBV24-1 and TRBJ2-2, with 12 bases fitting TRBD2. The CDR3 is made up of 17 amino acids. Germline V gene data show CDR1 as KGHDR and CDR2 as SFDVKD. Trimming cost V 4 bases and J 1 base; bases outside gene matches: 3. The DNA of the CDR3 is TGTGCCACCAGTGACGCGACTAGCGGGGGGAACACCGGGGAGCTGTTTTTT. Amino acid sequence: CATSDATSGGNTGELFF.

As to this clone: One end of the junction is discordant with germline, which a read error may explain. V and J are TRBV3-1 (or the pseudogene TRBV3-2) and TRBJ1-4, with 7 nucleotides matching TRBD1. Germline-derived CDR1 and CDR2 are LGHDT and YNNKEL (reference sequence). The CDR3 contains 15 residues. CDR3 DNA sequence: TGTGCCAGCAACCAAAACAGGGGATCGGGTGAAAAACTGTTTTTT. Translated, it gives CASNQNRGSGEKLFF.

The V call is TRBV28, the J call TRBJ2-7; 10 nucleotides agree with TRBD2. CDR3 length equals 16 residues. The V gene end was trimmed by 6 bases and the J gene end by 0 bases; junction bases not matched to a gene: 8. CDR1 and CDR2 from the germline V gene are MDHEN and SYDVKM. CDR3 nucleotide sequence: TGTGCCAGCAGCTCCATCCTAGCGGGGGTCTCCTACGAGCAGTACGTC. Its protein is CASSSILAGVSYEQYV.

The gene calls are TRBV3-1 (or the pseudogene TRBV3-2) and TRBJ1-2; perhaps TRBD1 as D (5 bases). Germline V lookup: CDR1 LGHDT, CDR2 YNNKEL (reference sequence). There are 14 residues in the CDR3. Between the trimmed V and J ends, which lost 4 bases and 0 bases, there was a span of 9 bases. The CDR3 sequence: CASSPPGTNYGYTF. The CDR3 nucleotides are TGTGCCAGCAGCCCACCAGGGACTAACTATGGCTACACCTTC.

The chain couples TRBV6-1 to TRBJ1-2, with 7 nucleotides matching TRBD1. Germline CDR1 MNHNS, CDR2 SASEGT. The ends lost 1 base at V and 6 bases at J; junction bases unmatched: 11. The CDR3 extends over 16 amino acids. CDR3 region: CASSEEIRDRTNGYTF. The CDR3, as DNA: TGTGCCAGCAGTGAAGAAATTCGGGACAGAACTAATGGCTACACCTTC.

This clone has a handful of counts. The chain uses TRBV5-4 and TRBJ1-2; possibly TRBD1 for D (6 bases). Between the trimmed V and J ends, which lost 7 bases and 1 base, there was a span of 11 bases. The CDR3 covers 13 residues. Germline V gives CDR1 SGHNT, CDR2 YYREEE (reference sequence). The CDR3 sequence: CASATGLNYGYTF. Here the CDR3 DNA reads TGTGCCAGCGCGACAGGACTTAACTATGGCTACACCTTC.

The table lists this clone with a count of one. V is TRBV2 and J is TRBJ1-5, with 9 bases identical to TRBD1. The CDR3 has 14 residues. Germline loops: CDR1 SNHLY, CDR2 FYNNEI. The V and J ends lost 8 bases and 4 bases, in that order; junction bases with no gene match: 6. The CDR3 protein is CASAGTGNNQPQHF. DNA for the CDR3: TGTGCCAGCGCCGGGACAGGGAATAATCAGCCCCAGCATTTT.

The sample holds one count of this clone. The J gene is TRBJ2-2, the V gene TRBV12-3 or TRBV12-4; no reliable D call. The V gene lost 3 bases and the J gene lost 7 bases, with 9 bases spanning the gap. There are 13 residues in the CDR3. CDR3 amino acids: CASSFGPGGELFF. In DNA, the CDR3 is TGTGCCAGCAGTTTTGGGCCTGGCGGGGAGCTGTTTTTT.

This clone was seen more than once but under ten times. The V call is TRBV5-6, the J call TRBJ1-2; possible D gene TRBD1, 6 bases. The CDR3 is made up of 15 amino acids. Germline CDR1 and CDR2: SGHDT and YYEEEE. Trimming cost V 0 bases and J 8 bases, with 17 bases left between them. The CDR3 bases are TGTGCCAGCAGCTTGGCAGGACAGTCCCTAAGGGGCTACACCTTC. It translates to CASSLAGQSLRGYTF. Looking up the rest from reference TRBV5-6 and TRBJ1-2 gives the full variable domain: DAGVTQSPTHLIKTRGQQVTLRCSPKSGHDTVSWYQQALGQGPQFIFQYYEEEERQRGNFPDRFSGHQFPNYSSELNVNALLLGDSALYLCASSLAGQSLRGYTFGSGTRLTVV.

In this sample, this clone is medium-sized. CDR3 nucleotide sequence: TGTGCCAGCAGTGAATACTCCTTCTCTGGAAACACCATATATTTT. Protein sequence: CASSEYSFSGNTIYF. The rearrangement links TRBV2 to TRBJ1-3; D not certain. V lost 2 bases and J 0 bases, leaving 8 bases between the germline ends. Germline V gene lookup returns CDR1 SNHLY and CDR2 FYNNEI. This CDR3 has 15 amino acids.

The V call is TRBV5-1, the J call TRBJ1-1; D is ambiguous. The V gene's germline CDR1 is SGHRS and CDR2 YFSETQ. This CDR3 region has 14 residues. V shed 4 bases and J shed 1 base, with 11 bases lying between them. The CDR3 sequence is CASSVTGRNTEAFF. The DNA for the CDR3 is TGCGCCAGCAGCGTGACGGGGAGGAACACTGAAGCTTTCTTT.

The rearrangement joins TRBV29-1 to TRBJ2-3; D might be TRBD1 (7 bases). The CDR3 is 16 amino acids. V lost 2 bases, J lost 2 bases, and 17 bases lay in between. CDR1 and CDR2 from the germline V gene are SQVTM and ANQGSEA. CDR3 in DNA: TGCAGCGTTGAAAGGGGGGACAGTTCGAACACAGATACGCAGTATTTT. This translates into CSVERGDSSNTDTQYF.

This clone was recorded only once. The chain links TRBV5-4 to TRBJ1-6; D is possibly TRBD1 (5 bases). Germline CDR1 SGHNT, CDR2 YYREEE (reference sequence). This CDR3 spans 14 amino acids. Trimming left V 0 bases short and J 7 bases short, with 8 bases between. Here the CDR3 DNA reads TGTGCCAGCAGCTTGGCCGGGGGAAATTCACCCCTCCACTTT. This encodes CASSLAGGNSPLHF.

About this clone: The sample holds other DNA sequences that translate to the same CDR3. This chain uses TRBV5-1 with TRBJ2-3; the D gene is possibly TRBD1 (6 bases). The CDR3 runs to 13 residues. Germline CDR1 SGHRS, CDR2 YFSETQ. The germline V and J ends were trimmed by 3 bases and 1 base, with 6 bases remaining between them. The CDR3 DNA is TGCGCCAGCAGCTCAGGGGGCACAGATACGCAGTATTTT. As protein: CASSSGGTDTQYF.

The CDR3 region has the DNA TGTGCCAGCAGTTCCGACAGGGGGCGGGATGTCACTGAAGCTTTCTTT. The encoded protein is CASSSDRGRDVTEAFF. The rearrangement uses TRBV6-5 and TRBJ1-1, with 10 nucleotides matching TRBD1. The CDR3 sequence is 16 residues long. Losses at the gene ends were 4 bases for V and 4 bases for J; bases not matched to a gene: 9. In germline, CDR1 is MNHEY, CDR2 SVGAGI.